This entry lists 30 T cell receptor beta chains sequenced from one sample in a study of Graves' ophthalmopathy and Graves' hyperthyroidism. RNA transcripts were the source from which TCR beta CDR3 regions were amplified. A first-round RT-PCR used HTBI primers, followed by a second-round multiplex PCR. From the multiplex PCR reads, TCRdb called clonotypes with MiXCR, one entry per CDR3 protein. Of about 740,000 distinct CDR3 sequences detected, roughly two fifths appear once; the ten largest clones hold approximately 46%. The sequenced sample was peripheral blood. All receptors come from an adult man with Graves' ophthalmopathy.

The gene calls are TRBV6-1 and TRBJ2-7, with D unresolved. The CDR3 is 11 amino acids. The V end lost 4 bases, the J end lost 9 bases, and 10 bases lay between the germline ends. Per germline, CDR1 MNHNS and CDR2 SASEGT. The CDR3 sequence is CASSASFGQYF. The CDR3 DNA reads as TGTGCCAGCAGTGCGAGTTTCGGGCAGTACTTC.

This clonotype showed up many times. CDR3 sequence: CSARGTGGALGYGYTF. The CDR3 DNA reads TGCAGTGCTAGGGGGACAGGGGGCGCGTTGGGCTATGGCTACACCTTC. This chain connects TRBV20-1 to TRBJ1-2; TRBD1 agrees at 12 bases. V was clipped by 3 bases and J by 4 bases; unmatched bases: 9. This CDR3 is 16 amino acids long. Germline CDR1 is DFQATT and CDR2 is SNEGSKA (reference sequence).

The rearrangement links TRBV6-4 to TRBJ2-2; 11 nucleotides agree with TRBD2. The J segment lost 7 bases and the V segment lost 7 bases, leaving 5 bases of the junction unmatched. Germline CDR1 MRHNA, CDR2 SNTAGT. The length of the CDR3 is 14 residues. The CDR3 DNA follows: TGTGCCAGCAATAGACTAGCGGGGAGCGGGGAGCTGTTTTTT. Protein: CASNRLAGSGELFF.

This clonotype was detected only a few times. This chain connects TRBV2 to TRBJ2-5; 7 bases agree with TRBD2. The CDR3 is 16 amino acids. The V and J ends lost 5 bases and 0 bases, in that order; junction bases with no gene match: 9. Germline V gene data show CDR1 as SNHLY and CDR2 as FYNNEI. CDR3 in DNA: TGTGCCAGCAGTAGGGAACTAGCGACAAACCAAGAGACCCAGTACTTC. Translating gives CASSRELATNQETQYF.

As for this clonotype: As the CDR3 is not closed by the conserved phenylalanine or tryptophan, this likely results from a read error. The chain links TRBV5-1 to TRBJ2-7; 14 bases match TRBD2. The CDR3 totals 17 residues. The junction had 4 bases not matched to a gene; V was cut back by 0 bases and J by 2 bases. Germline V gene data show CDR1 as SGHRS and CDR2 as YFSETQ. CDR3 sequence reads: CASSLGLAGGPPYEQYL. DNA of the CDR3: TGCGCCAGCAGCTTGGGACTAGCGGGAGGGCCTCCCTACGAGCAGTACCTC.

In the case of this clonotype: Since a much larger clone is just one base distant, this may be a read error. The V gene is TRBV5-1, the J gene TRBJ2-7; 8 nucleotides align to TRBD1. Germline V gene sequence: CDR1 SGHRS, CDR2 YFSETQ. This CDR3 comprises 15 residues. CDR3 in amino acids: CASSLAGGASYGQYF. The CDR3 bases are TGCGCCAGCAGCTTGGCAGGGGGCGCTTCCTACGGGCAGTACTTC.

V and J are TRBV19 and TRBJ1-6; D is perhaps TRBD1 (6 bases). Looked up from germline, CDR1 is LNHDA and CDR2 is SQIVND (reference sequence). The CDR3 spans 16 residues. Trimming shortened V by 4 bases and J by 9 bases, and 19 bases separated the two germline ends. The CDR3 sequence is CASSTAGAGGGSPLHF. CDR3 DNA sequence: TGTGCCAGTAGTACAGCGGGGGCGGGCGGTGGTTCACCCCTCCACTTT.

This chain joins TRBV20-1 and TRBJ1-6, with D unclear. The CDR3 runs 14 residues. Between the trimmed V and J ends, which lost 3 bases and 6 bases, there was a span of 12 bases. Per germline, CDR1 DFQATT and CDR2 SNEGSKA (reference sequence). The CDR3 is CSASTWIPNSPLHF. The CDR3 nucleotides are TGCAGTGCTAGTACATGGATTCCTAATTCACCCCTCCACTTT.

The chain has TRBV7-3 and TRBJ2-7; D is tentatively TRBD1 or TRBD2 (5 bases each). The CDR3 sequence is 12 residues long. CDR1 is SGHTA and CDR2 is FQGTGA in the germline V gene. Between the trimmed V and J ends, which lost 7 bases and 6 bases, there was a span of 13 bases. The CDR3 loop reads CASNPRGGEQYF. The CDR3, as DNA: TGTGCCAGCAACCCCCGGGGCGGCGAGCAGTACTTC. Full variable domain (remainder filled in from reference TRBV7-3 and TRBJ2-7): GAGVSQTPSNKVTEKGKYVELRCDPISGHTALYWYRQSLGQGPEFLIYFQGTGAADDSGLPNDRFFAVRPEGSVSTLKIQRTERGDSAVYLCASNPRGGEQYFGPGTRLTVT.

In its sample, this clonotype was seen many times. The CDR3 loop is CATSDFGNQPQHF. The CDR3 region has the DNA TGTGCCACCAGTGATTTCGGCAATCAGCCCCAGCATTTT. The chain combines TRBV24-1 with TRBJ1-5, with D unresolved. The CDR3 sequence is 13 residues long. Trimming left V 1 base short and J 2 bases short, with 2 bases between. Germline assignment: CDR1 KGHDR and CDR2 SFDVKD.

This clonotype has ten or more counts. The chain is built from TRBV14 and TRBJ1-1; no clear D. This CDR3 is built from 13 residues. The ends were cut back, 0 bases at V and 5 bases at J, with 7 bases in the middle. Per the germline V gene, CDR1 is SGHDN and CDR2 is FVKESK. CDR3 sequence: CASSQDLRTEAFF. The CDR3 coding sequence is TGTGCCAGCAGCCAAGATCTCAGGACTGAAGCTTTCTTT. The whole variable domain, remainder taken from reference TRBV14 and TRBJ1-1, is EAGVTQFPSHSVIEKGQTVTLRCDPISGHDNLYWYRRVMGKEIKFLLHFVKESKQDESGMPNNRFLAERTGGTYSTLKVQPAELEDSGVYFCASSQDLRTEAFFGQGTRLTVV.

This clonotype was recorded at least ten times. This chain connects TRBV20-1 to TRBJ2-5, with D uncertain. CDR1 is DFQATT, CDR2 SNEGSKA, per germline (reference sequence). Trimming pared 3 bases from V and 5 bases from J, leaving 10 bases between. The CDR3 runs 12 residues. The CDR3 protein is CSASAGRETQYF. The DNA for the CDR3 is TGCAGTGCTAGTGCAGGTCGGGAGACCCAGTACTTC.

The chain has TRBV25-1 and TRBJ1-6; no firm D call. The CDR3 sequence is 12 residues long. The germline gives CDR1 MGHDK, CDR2 SYGVNS. The ends were cut back, 5 bases at V and 9 bases at J, with 8 bases in the middle. CDR3 nucleotides: TGTGCCAGCAGTTTCTTGCGTTCACCCCTCCACTTT. Translated: CASSFLRSPLHF.

In its sample, this clonotype was seen a few times. A single base separates this from a much larger clone, so it may be a read error. This sequence joins TRBV7-2 and TRBJ1-1; D uncertain. Trimming removed 5 bases at V and 3 bases at J, with 7 bases between. CDR1 is SGHTA and CDR2 is FQGNSA in the germline V gene. This CDR3 comprises 12 residues. In nucleotides, the CDR3 is TGTGCCAGCAGCGCGGCAGACACTGAAGCTTTCTTT. Its protein product is CASSAADTEAFF.

The chain is built from TRBV19 and TRBJ1-1; maybe TRBD1 (6 bases). The CDR3 has 14 amino acids. Germline CDR1 is LNHDA and CDR2 is SQIVND (reference sequence). Between the trimmed V and J ends, which lost 3 bases and 4 bases, there was a span of 12 bases. The CDR3 reads CASSMWQGFTEAFF. DNA for the CDR3: TGTGCCAGTAGTATGTGGCAGGGGTTCACTGAAGCTTTCTTT.

This clonotype was recorded many times. The chain links TRBV7-9 to TRBJ1-6; 8 bases are a match to TRBD1. Germline V gives CDR1 SEHNR, CDR2 FQNEAQ (reference sequence). Trimming at V came to 5 bases and at J to 8 bases, leaving 8 bases not matched to a gene. CDR3 length equals 15 residues. The CDR3 is CASSLGQGGDSPLHF. CDR3 bases: TGTGCCAGCAGCCTTGGACAGGGAGGCGATTCACCCCTCCACTTT.

Many counts were recorded for this clonotype. The rearrangement uses TRBV19 and TRBJ1-2; D remains ambiguous. CDR1 is LNHDA, CDR2 SQIVND, per germline (reference sequence). This CDR3 has 12 amino acids. V was shortened by 3 bases and J by 6 bases, with 8 bases between the two germline ends. The CDR3 protein is CASSILRDGYTF. In DNA form, the CDR3 reads TGTGCCAGTAGTATTCTGCGGGATGGCTACACCTTC.

This clonotype was picked up many times. V and J are TRBV29-1 and TRBJ1-2; no reliable D call. The length of the CDR3 is 10 residues. Per germline, CDR1 SQVTM and CDR2 ANQGSEA. Trimming left V 2 bases short and J 8 bases short, with 6 bases between. In DNA form, the CDR3 reads TGCAGCGTTGAATCTGGGGGCTACACCTTC. Its protein is CSVESGGYTF.

In this sample, this clonotype turned up many times. CDR3 nucleotides: TGCAGCGTTGGTGGGACAGGGGGCAATCAGCCCCAGCATTTT. It is translated as CSVGGTGGNQPQHF. The chain combines TRBV29-1 with TRBJ1-5, with 10 bases lining up with TRBD1. This CDR3 is built from 14 residues. Trimming at V came to 4 bases and at J to 2 bases, leaving 2 bases not matched to a gene. The germline V gene has CDR1 SQVTM and CDR2 ANQGSEA.

This clonotype has ten or more counts. The V gene is TRBV5-1, the J gene TRBJ1-1; no firm D call. Trimming cost V 5 bases and J 3 bases, with 14 bases left between them. The CDR3 consists of 14 residues. The V gene's germline CDR1 is SGHRS and CDR2 YFSETQ. The CDR3 sequence: CASRVGPADTEAFF. CDR3 in DNA: TGCGCCAGCAGGGTCGGACCGGCGGACACTGAAGCTTTCTTT.

A remark on this clonotype: One junction end disagrees with the germline gene, perhaps due to a read error. The chain has TRBV10-3 and TRBJ1-2; D is undetermined. This CDR3 has 14 residues. Germline assignment: CDR1 ENHRY and CDR2 SYGVKD. CDR3 DNA: TGTGCCAGCAGTTACTCGGGCGTCAACTATGGCTACACCTTC. Encoded protein: CASSYSGVNYGYTF.

This clonotype was observed a handful of times. The chain is built from TRBV7-9 and TRBJ2-5; no clear D. Germline CDR1 SEHNR, CDR2 FQNEAQ (reference sequence). V was cut by 5 bases and J by 0 bases, with 7 bases left in between. This CDR3 comprises 13 residues. The DNA for the CDR3 is TGTGCCAGCAGCCCCTCCCACCAAGAGACCCAGTACTTC. Translated, it gives CASSPSHQETQYF.

This chain joins TRBV2 and TRBJ2-7, with 7 positions matching TRBD1. CDR1 and CDR2 from the germline V gene are SNHLY and FYNNEI. V shed 5 bases, J shed 5 bases, and the junction held 6 bases outside the gene matches. There are 13 residues in the CDR3. The DNA for the CDR3 is TGTGCCAGCAGTTCCTCTACAGGGGACGAGCAGTACTTC. It translates to CASSSSTGDEQYF.

The J gene is TRBJ1-3, the V gene TRBV10-3; D not certain. Germline V CDR1 and CDR2: ENHRY, SYGVKD. The CDR3 has 15 amino acids. The ends were cut back, 6 bases at V and 1 base at J, with 13 bases in the middle. The CDR3 nucleotides are TGTGCCATCAGCCCTACACCAAAATCTGGAAACACCATATATTTT. Amino acid sequence: CAISPTPKSGNTIYF.

The J gene is TRBJ2-7, the V gene TRBV13, with D tentatively TRBD2 (5 bases). CDR3 length: 14 amino acids. V dropped 2 bases and J dropped 0 bases, with 8 bases sitting between them. Germline V lookup: CDR1 PRHDT, CDR2 FYEKMQ (reference sequence). CDR3: CASSLWGASYEQYF. DNA for the CDR3: TGTGCCAGCAGCTTATGGGGAGCCTCCTACGAGCAGTACTTC.

The chain links TRBV25-1 to TRBJ2-2, with D possibly matching TRBD1 (5 bases). Trimming removed 6 bases at V and 3 bases at J, with 20 bases between. The CDR3 sequence is 17 residues long. Germline V CDR1 and CDR2: MGHDK, SYGVNS. The CDR3 region has the DNA TGTGCCAGCAGCGTCAGGGTGGTAAATTTTGACACCGGGGAGCTGTTTTTT. It specifies CASSVRVVNFDTGELFF.

This clonotype was detected a few times. CDR3 nucleotides: TGTGCCAGCAGCTTAAGCCAGGGTCGCAATTCACCCCTCCACTTT. This gives the protein CASSLSQGRNSPLHF. The J gene is TRBJ1-6, the V gene TRBV7-3, with a tentative D call TRBD1 (5 bases). Germline V gives CDR1 SGHTA, CDR2 FQGTGA. CDR3 length: 15 amino acids. V lost 1 base, J lost 7 bases, and 11 bases lay in between.

On this clonotype itself: A much larger clonotype is one base distant, so this may be a read error. This chain connects TRBV9 to TRBJ2-7, with D perhaps TRBD2 (6 bases). Germline CDR1 SGDLS, CDR2 YYNGEE. The CDR3 extends over 13 amino acids. The germline V and J ends were trimmed by 0 bases and 5 bases, with 9 bases remaining between them. The CDR3 is CASSVAWRDEQYF. The CDR3, as DNA: TGTGCCAGCAGCGTAGCATGGAGGGACGAGCAGTACTTC.

This chain connects TRBV10-3 to TRBJ1-2; 7 bases are shared with TRBD1. The CDR3 has 15 amino acids. Germline values: CDR1 ENHRY, CDR2 SYGVKD. The J segment lost 3 bases and the V segment lost 10 bases, leaving 14 bases of the junction unmatched. The CDR3 loop is CASRNRQGFDYGYTF. The CDR3 DNA follows: TGTGCCAGCAGGAACCGACAGGGCTTCGACTATGGCTACACCTTC.

With regard to this clonotype: One end of the junction fails to match germline, which may point to a read error. This chain uses TRBV7-2 with TRBJ2-7, with a tentative D call TRBD1 (5 bases). In germline, CDR1 is SGHTA, CDR2 FQGNSA. The CDR3 consists of 15 residues. CDR3 residues: CASSQGVSGSYEQYF. In DNA form, the CDR3 reads TGCGCCAGCAGCCAAGGGGTATCAGGCTCCTACGAGCAGTACTTC.